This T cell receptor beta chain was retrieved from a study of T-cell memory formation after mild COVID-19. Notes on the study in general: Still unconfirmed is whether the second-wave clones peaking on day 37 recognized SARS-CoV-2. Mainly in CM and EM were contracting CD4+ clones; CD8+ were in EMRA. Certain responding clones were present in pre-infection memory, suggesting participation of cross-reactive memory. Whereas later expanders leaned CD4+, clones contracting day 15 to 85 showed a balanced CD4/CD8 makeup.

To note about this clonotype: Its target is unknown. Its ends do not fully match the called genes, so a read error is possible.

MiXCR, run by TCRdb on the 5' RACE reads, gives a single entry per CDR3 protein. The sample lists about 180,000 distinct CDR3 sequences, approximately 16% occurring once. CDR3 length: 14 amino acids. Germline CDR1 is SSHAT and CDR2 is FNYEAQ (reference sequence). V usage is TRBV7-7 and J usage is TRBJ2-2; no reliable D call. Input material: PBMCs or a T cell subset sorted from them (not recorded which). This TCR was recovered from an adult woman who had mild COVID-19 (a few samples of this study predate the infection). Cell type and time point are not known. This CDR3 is CASSLVAHTGELFF. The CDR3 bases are TGTGCTAGCAGCTTAGTAGCTCACACCGGGGAGCTGTTTTTT. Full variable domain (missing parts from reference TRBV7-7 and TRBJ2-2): GAGVSQSPRYKVTKRGQDVTLRCDPISSHATLYWYQQALGQGPEFLTYFNYEAQPDKSGLPSDRFSAERPEGSISTLTIQRTEQRDSAMYRCASSLVAHTGELFFGEGSRLTVL.